A single sample is the source of the 31 T cell receptor beta chains below, sequenced in a study of T cell clonotyping in hematopoietic cell transplantation. Only in-frame clones appear in the TCRdb table, and some are missing; sequencing was by immunoSEQ multiplex PCR. The table shows about 16,000 clones, with approximately 74% occurring only once. The sequenced sample consisted of peripheral blood mononuclear cells. These receptors were obtained from a woman aged 55-75 years in good health. Some clones in this sample may be carry-over from other donors' samples.

This chain links TRBV29-1 with TRBJ1-2; 7 bases fit TRBD1. The CDR3 consists of 14 residues. CDR1 and CDR2 (germline): SQVTM, ANQGSEA. Trimming cost V 2 bases and J 2 bases; bases outside gene matches: 5. The CDR3 reads CSVEHRGGNYGYTF. CDR3 in DNA: TGCAGCGTTGAACACAGGGGAGGGAACTATGGCTACACCTTC.

This sequence joins TRBV4-1 and TRBJ2-7; 8 bases match TRBD2. The CDR3 runs 16 residues. With 1 base clipped from V and 2 bases from J, the junction kept 7 bases outside the gene matches. Germline V gene lookup returns CDR1 MGHRA and CDR2 YSYEKL. CDR3 bases: TGCGCCAGCAGCCAAGGATTTAGCGGGACGACCTACGAGCAGTACTTC. It specifies CASSQGFSGTTYEQYF.

The chain employs TRBV19 and TRBJ1-5; D is uncertain. The germline V gene encodes CDR1 LNHDA and CDR2 SQIVND (reference sequence). The CDR3 extends over 16 amino acids. V dropped 0 bases and J dropped 0 bases, with 9 bases sitting between them. CDR3 amino acids: CASSIDSDYSNQPQHF. DNA of the CDR3: TGTGCCAGTAGTATAGATTCGGATTATAGCAATCAGCCCCAGCATTTT.

The chain joins TRBV30 to TRBJ2-1; D is unresolved. V lost 2 bases and J 10 bases, leaving 9 bases between the germline ends. Germline V gene sequence: CDR1 GTSNPN, CDR2 SVGIG (reference sequence). The CDR3 has 11 residues. This CDR3 is CAWSPFGEQFF. CDR3 DNA sequence: TGTGCCTGGAGTCCTTTTGGGGAGCAGTTCTTC. Full variable domain (remainder filled in from reference TRBV30 and TRBJ2-1): SQTIHQWPATLVQPVGSPLSLECTVEGTSNPNLYWYRQAAGRGLQLLFYSVGIGQISSEVPQNLSASRPQDRQFILSSKKLLLSDSGFYLCAWSPFGEQFFGPGTRLTVL.

This chain connects TRBV30 to TRBJ2-1; maybe TRBD2 (5 bases). Trimming removed 2 bases at V and 6 bases at J, with 17 bases between. From germline, CDR1 is GTSNPN and CDR2 SVGIG (reference sequence). This CDR3 is 15 amino acids long. This CDR3 is CAWSPAEAGPNEQFF. CDR3 bases: TGTGCCTGGAGTCCCGCGGAGGCGGGCCCCAATGAGCAGTTCTTC.

The chain is built from TRBV19 and TRBJ1-5; TRBD1 matches at 8 bases. Germline V lookup: CDR1 LNHDA, CDR2 SQIVND (reference sequence). V dropped 3 bases and J dropped 2; count of bases not matched to a gene: 9. The CDR3 is 17 amino acids. DNA for the CDR3: TGTGCCAGTAGTATGGGCTCAGGGGGCTCAGGCAATCAGCCCCAGCATTTT. Translating it yields CASSMGSGGSGNQPQHF.

The chain uses TRBV6-6 and TRBJ2-1; 12 bases are shared with TRBD2. Germline V gives CDR1 MNHNY, CDR2 SVGAGI (reference sequence). The length of the CDR3 is 13 residues. V shed 8 bases and J 6 bases; nucleotides not matched to a gene: 2. This CDR3 reads CASLTSGSNEQFF. CDR3 bases: TGTGCCAGCTTGACTAGCGGGAGCAATGAGCAGTTCTTC.

The V gene is TRBV7-2, the J gene TRBJ1-3; 10 positions match TRBD1. Germline V gives CDR1 SGHTA, CDR2 FQGNSA. V lost 6 bases, J lost 4 bases, and 3 bases stayed unmatched. The CDR3 covers 14 residues. CDR3 DNA: TGTGCCAGCAGTCGGGACAGGGGAGGAAACACCATATATTTT. Translating gives CASSRDRGGNTIYF.

V and J are TRBV5-1 and TRBJ2-3; D is undetermined. Trimming pared 0 bases from V and 3 bases from J, leaving 11 bases between. In germline, CDR1 is SGHRS, CDR2 YFSETQ. The CDR3 is 15 residues long. As DNA, the CDR3 is TGCGCCAGCAGCTTGGGTTCCCCCGCAACAGATACGCAGTATTTT. This gives the protein CASSLGSPATDTQYF.

This chain connects TRBV27 to TRBJ1-5, with D perhaps TRBD1 (6 bases). Trimming stripped 5 bases from V and 3 bases from J, with 14 bases between. Germline V gives CDR1 MNHEY, CDR2 SMNVEV (reference sequence). This CDR3 contains 15 residues. For the CDR3, the DNA is TGTGCCAGCAGTCCCCATCGGACAGACAATCAGCCCCAGCATTTT. Its protein is CASSPHRTDNQPQHF.

The rearrangement links TRBV7-9 to TRBJ2-7, with a weak D call TRBD1 (5 bases). The germline gives CDR1 SEHNR, CDR2 FQNEAQ (reference sequence). This CDR3 comprises 13 residues. Trimming cost V 2 bases and J 6 bases, with 11 bases left between them. CDR3: CASSLIQVAEQYF. The CDR3 DNA sequence: TGTGCCAGCAGCTTAATACAGGTTGCCGAGCAGTACTTC.

J is TRBJ2-7 and V is TRBV5-1; D is unclear. The germline V and J ends were trimmed by 4 bases and 4 bases, with 18 bases remaining between them. There are 15 residues in the CDR3. CDR1 and CDR2 (germline): SGHRS, YFSETQ. In DNA, the CDR3 is TGCGCCAGCAGCCTGGAGCATTCCCCCGCTTACGAGCAGTACTTC. Translated, it gives CASSLEHSPAYEQYF.

This rearrangement joins TRBV19 to TRBJ1-4; tentatively, D is TRBD1 (5 bases). CDR3 length: 14 residues. The V end lost 9 bases, the J end lost 4 bases, and 15 bases lay between the germline ends. CDR1 and CDR2 from the germline V gene are LNHDA and SQIVND (reference sequence). The CDR3 DNA reads TGTGCCAGCGAACCGGGACCGAATAATGAAAAACTGTTTTTT. Protein product: CASEPGPNNEKLFF.

This chain connects TRBV19 to TRBJ2-2; D possibly matches TRBD1 or TRBD2 (5 bases each). Trimming took 5 bases from V and 4 from J, leaving 11 bases between them. Germline values: CDR1 LNHDA, CDR2 SQIVND (reference sequence). This CDR3 has 14 residues. CDR3 sequence: CASSEGRSTGELFF. CDR3 sequence (DNA): TGTGCCAGTAGTGAGGGACGGTCCACCGGGGAGCTGTTTTTT.

This clone appeared a few times. V and J are TRBV29-1 and TRBJ2-5; perhaps TRBD2 as D (6 bases). The V end was cut by 7 bases, the J end by 2 bases, with 17 bases between. Germline V gene lookup returns CDR1 SQVTM and CDR2 ANQGSEA. The CDR3 is 14 residues long. CDR3 region: CSGGGGVAQETQYF. CDR3 bases: TGCAGCGGCGGAGGAGGGGTGGCTCAAGAGACCCAGTACTTC.

This clone was seen once. The chain recombines TRBV30 with TRBJ2-5; 9 bases match TRBD2. The germline V gene has CDR1 GTSNPN and CDR2 SVGIG (reference sequence). J lost 5 bases, V lost 0 bases, and 10 bases had no gene match. The CDR3 spans 16 residues. CDR3 bases: TGTGCCTGGAGTGTACTCGGCGGGAGGGCGTGGGAGACCCAGTACTTC. Protein sequence: CAWSVLGGRAWETQYF.

The rearrangement uses TRBV4-2 and TRBJ2-7, with D uncertain. This CDR3 is 14 amino acids long. The V gene lost 0 bases and the J gene lost 4 bases, with 10 bases spanning the gap. CDR1 LGHNA and CDR2 YNFKEQ come from the germline V gene. Here the CDR3 reads CASSQDLVAYEQYF. The CDR3 coding sequence is TGTGCCAGCAGCCAAGATCTCGTGGCGTACGAGCAGTACTTC.

The genes are TRBV30 and TRBJ2-1; 11 nucleotides match TRBD2. Trimming at V came to 1 base and at J to 3 bases, leaving 2 bases not matched to a gene. Germline CDR1 GTSNPN, CDR2 SVGIG (reference sequence). The CDR3 spans 15 residues. The CDR3 DNA reads as TGTGCCTGGAGTGAGGGGACTAGCGGCTACAATGAGCAGTTCTTC. Translation gives CAWSEGTSGYNEQFF.

This chain uses TRBV14 with TRBJ1-1; no clear D. V lost 1 base to trimming and J lost 1 base, with 10 bases between them. This CDR3 comprises 15 residues. Germline V gene data show CDR1 as SGHDN and CDR2 as FVKESK. As DNA, the CDR3 is TGTGCCAGCAGCCAAGCCGCAGGCGGGAACACTGAAGCTTTCTTT. It specifies CASSQAAGGNTEAFF.

The chain is built from TRBV30 and TRBJ2-1; the D is unclear. This CDR3 region has 14 residues. The V end lost 1 base, the J end lost 5 bases, and 12 bases lay between the germline ends. CDR1 and CDR2 (germline): GTSNPN, SVGIG (reference sequence). This CDR3 is CAWSALQIDNEQFF. The CDR3 DNA sequence: TGTGCCTGGAGTGCCCTTCAGATAGACAATGAGCAGTTCTTC.

The table lists this clone with a few counts. This rearrangement joins TRBV27 to TRBJ2-5; D is uncertain. Trimming took off 3 bases at V and 1 base at J, with 12 bases between the two ends. The CDR3 covers 15 residues. In germline, CDR1 is MNHEY, CDR2 SMNVEV (reference sequence). CDR3 in amino acids: CASSLLFGPQETQYF. The CDR3, as DNA: TGTGCCAGCAGTTTGCTATTTGGTCCCCAAGAGACCCAGTACTTC.

This chain connects TRBV5-1 to TRBJ2-7, with 11 bases lining up with TRBD2. Germline V gene lookup returns CDR1 SGHRS and CDR2 YFSETQ. This CDR3 is 19 amino acids long. J gave up 0 bases and V 0 bases, and 11 bases lay outside the gene matches. The DNA for the CDR3 is TGCGCCAGCAGCTTGGTTTTAAAGGCTAGCGGGAGGAGCTCCTACGAGCAGTACTTC. Translation gives CASSLVLKASGRSSYEQYF. Filled out from reference TRBV5-1 and TRBJ2-7, the complete variable domain reads KAGVTQTPRYLIKTRGQQVTLSCSPISGHRSVSWYQQTPGQGLQFLFEYFSETQRNKGNFPGRFSGRQFSNSRSEMNVSTLELGDSALYLCASSLVLKASGRSSYEQYFGPGTRLTVT.

This clone was seen only a few times. The V call is TRBV28, the J call TRBJ1-2; D uncertain. Germline CDR1 is MDHEN and CDR2 is SYDVKM. The CDR3 sequence is 14 residues long. Trimming took 5 bases from V and 2 from J, leaving 12 bases between them. The CDR3 loop is CASSQIDLNYGYTF. CDR3 in DNA: TGTGCCAGCAGTCAAATAGATTTAAACTATGGCTACACCTTC.

This clone came up a few times. V is TRBV6-4 and J is TRBJ2-3; no definite D call. CDR1 is MRHNA, CDR2 SNTAGT, per germline. The CDR3 length is 13 residues. V was cut by 0 bases and J by 7 bases, with 8 bases left in between. The CDR3 loop is CASSDSETNTQYF. The CDR3 DNA sequence: TGTGCCAGCAGTGACTCGGAGACAAATACGCAGTATTTT.

This rearrangement joins TRBV20-1 to TRBJ1-4; D unclear. CDR3 length: 11 amino acids. Germline-derived CDR1 and CDR2 are DFQATT and SNEGSKA (reference sequence). The CDR3, as DNA: TGCAGCGCCCCTACTAATGAAAAACTGTTTTTT. It is translated as CSAPTNEKLFF.

This rearrangement joins TRBV4-1 to TRBJ2-3; 7 bases match TRBD2. This CDR3 region has 15 residues. Germline CDR1 MGHRA, CDR2 YSYEKL. V gave up 1 base and J gave up 1 base; unmatched junction bases: 2. CDR3 in amino acids: CASSQGSGGTDTQYF. CDR3 bases: TGCGCCAGCAGCCAAGGGAGCGGGGGCACAGATACGCAGTATTTT.

As DNA, the CDR3 is TGTGCCTGGAGTCGGGCAGGGGGGTTACTAACCTACGAGCAGTACTTC. Protein: CAWSRAGGLLTYEQYF. This chain links TRBV30 with TRBJ2-7; D is perhaps TRBD1 (7 bases). Trimming left V 2 bases short and J 2 bases short, with 19 bases between. The CDR3 consists of 16 residues. Per germline, CDR1 GTSNPN and CDR2 SVGIG (reference sequence).

The J gene is TRBJ1-2, the V gene TRBV30; D uncertain. The CDR3 spans 13 residues. Looked up from germline, CDR1 is GTSNPN and CDR2 is SVGIG (reference sequence). V was trimmed by 3 bases and J by 4 bases, leaving 12 bases between them. The CDR3 loop is CAWRGGGSYGYTF. The DNA for the CDR3 is TGTGCCTGGAGGGGCGGAGGTAGCTATGGCTACACCTTC.

The gene calls are TRBV29-1 and TRBJ2-5; unclear D gene. Germline V gene lookup returns CDR1 SQVTM and CDR2 ANQGSEA. This CDR3 contains 11 residues. V lost 3 bases and J 10 bases, leaving 12 bases between the germline ends. In DNA form, the CDR3 reads TGCAGCGTTGAGGGCTGGGAAGGCCAGTACTTC. Protein sequence: CSVEGWEGQYF.

This chain links TRBV30 with TRBJ2-1; TRBD2 matches at 8 bases. The CDR3 extends over 17 amino acids. V shed 1 base, J shed 0 bases, and the junction held 8 bases outside the gene matches. CDR1 and CDR2 (germline): GTSNPN, SVGIG (reference sequence). CDR3 DNA: TGTGCCTGGAGTGGGGGAGCGGGAGTCGGCTCCTACAATGAGCAGTTCTTC. Protein product: CAWSGGAGVGSYNEQFF.

The chain couples TRBV6-7 to TRBJ2-1; D might be TRBD1 or TRBD2, each matching 6 bases. TRBV6-7 is noted as an ORF with a role that remains uncertain. The CDR3 runs 13 residues. V lost 0 bases, J lost 10 bases, and 10 bases lay in between. CDR3 protein: CASSYSTGGEQFF. The CDR3 DNA sequence: TGTGCCAGCAGTTACTCGACCGGGGGCGAGCAGTTCTTC.